The 16 T cell receptor beta chains presented below share a single source sample, sequenced in a study of brain T cells in children with intractable seizures. Clones were read by immunoSEQ multiplex PCR, and TCRdb kept only the in-frame ones, dropping some. The repertoire holds tens of thousands of clones, with approximately 94% as singletons. Here the sequenced sample was peripheral blood, taken at surgery. All receptors derive from a boy less than two years old with tuberous sclerosis and intractable seizures.

The CDR3 nucleotides read TGTGCCAGCAGCGTAGGAACTAGCGGGGGGGGCGTTGCGCAGTATTTT. It encodes CASSVGTSGGGVAQYF. The chain uses TRBV9 and TRBJ2-3; 13 nucleotides match TRBD2. The CDR3 extends over 16 amino acids. Per germline, CDR1 SGDLS and CDR2 YYNGEE. J lost 10 bases, V lost 0 bases, and 8 bases had no gene match.

The rearrangement joins TRBV24-1 to TRBJ2-1; 10 bases agree with TRBD2. This CDR3 has 12 residues. Looked up from germline, CDR1 is KGHDR and CDR2 is SFDVKD. J lost 7 bases, V lost 11 bases, and 4 bases had no gene match. In DNA, the CDR3 is TGTGCCATAGCGGGAGGTTTGAATGAGCAGTTCTTC. Protein: CAIAGGLNEQFF.

The rearrangement uses TRBV18 and TRBJ2-7; unclear D gene. CDR1 is KGHSH and CDR2 is LQKENI in the germline V gene. V was cut by 4 bases and J by 2 bases, with 9 bases left in between. This CDR3 region has 13 residues. The CDR3 region is CASSLRLTYEQYF. CDR3 coding DNA: TGTGCCAGCTCACTAAGGTTAACCTACGAGCAGTACTTC.

V usage is TRBV11-3 and J usage is TRBJ2-3; the D is unclear. Germline values: CDR1 SGHNT, CDR2 YENEEA. Trimming removed 0 bases at V and 0 bases at J, with 4 bases between. The CDR3 sequence is 14 residues long. CDR3 in DNA: TGTGCCAGCAGCTTAGAGCGTAGCACAGATACGCAGTATTTT. It yields the protein CASSLERSTDTQYF.

The rearrangement joins TRBV27 to TRBJ2-3; 9 bases fit TRBD2. The CDR3 is 17 residues long. The germline CDR1 and CDR2 sequences are MNHEY and SMNVEV (reference sequence). With 10 bases clipped from V and 0 bases from J, the junction kept 14 bases outside the gene matches. The CDR3 region has the DNA TGTGCCACTGGGGGGAGCGGGAGGCCCTCAAGCACAGATACGCAGTATTTT. Its translation: CATGGSGRPSSTDTQYF.

The table lists this clone with a count of one. The chain carries TRBV6-5 and TRBJ2-1; D call uncertain. This CDR3 comprises 10 residues. Germline assignment: CDR1 MNHEY and CDR2 SVGAGI. Trimming removed 6 bases at V and 5 bases at J, with 2 bases between. The CDR3 reads CASRDNEQFF. CDR3 DNA sequence: TGTGCCAGCAGGGACAATGAGCAGTTCTTC.

The V gene is TRBV4-2, the J gene TRBJ2-3, with 12 bases that match TRBD2. CDR3 size: 18 residues. Per the germline V gene, CDR1 is LGHNA and CDR2 is YNFKEQ. V shed 0 bases and J 1 base; nucleotides not matched to a gene: 5. The CDR3 sequence is CASSQEASGGDGTDTQYF. The CDR3 bases are TGTGCCAGCAGCCAAGAGGCTAGCGGGGGGGATGGCACAGATACGCAGTATTTT.

V gene TRBV2 combines with J gene TRBJ2-7; D is possibly TRBD1 (5 bases). The CDR3 has 15 amino acids. With 1 base removed from V and 2 bases from J, the gap between germline ends came to 12 bases. Germline V lookup: CDR1 SNHLY, CDR2 FYNNEI. The CDR3 DNA follows: TGTGCCAGCAGTGAAGAGTCAGGGAATCCCTACGAGCAGTACTTC. Protein sequence: CASSEESGNPYEQYF.

This rearrangement joins TRBV27 to TRBJ2-3, with 11 nucleotides matching TRBD2. The CDR3 is 14 residues long. With 10 bases clipped from V and 4 bases from J, the junction kept 7 bases outside the gene matches. The germline CDR1 and CDR2 sequences are MNHEY and SMNVEV (reference sequence). The CDR3 reads CATSLAGVSDTQYF. The CDR3 nucleotides are TGTGCCACCTCACTAGCGGGAGTTTCAGATACGCAGTATTTT.

V is TRBV7-2 and J is TRBJ2-7, with 8 nucleotides matching TRBD2. The CDR3 is 16 amino acids. In germline, CDR1 is SGHTA, CDR2 FQGNSA. Losses at the gene ends were 1 base for V and 2 bases for J; bases not matched to a gene: 7. The DNA for the CDR3 is TGTGCCAGCAGCTTAGGGGTTAGCGGGACCCCCTACGAGCAGTACTTC. It is translated as CASSLGVSGTPYEQYF.

CDR3 in amino acids: CASSPDRFSGNTIYF. CDR3 in DNA: TGTGCCAGCTCACCCGACAGATTCTCTGGAAACACCATATATTTT. The V gene is TRBV18, the J gene TRBJ1-3; the D gene is possibly TRBD1 (5 bases). The CDR3 is made up of 15 amino acids. The V end was cut by 3 bases, the J end by 0 bases, with 9 bases between. The germline V gene encodes CDR1 KGHSH and CDR2 LQKENI.

The chain combines TRBV13 with TRBJ2-1, with D possibly being TRBD2 (7 bases). Germline lookup yields CDR1 PRHDT and CDR2 FYEKMQ (reference sequence). The ends were cut back, 4 bases at V and 3 bases at J, with 16 bases in the middle. This CDR3 has 16 residues. CDR3 sequence reads: CASSSYGGQFYNEQFF. The DNA for the CDR3 is TGTGCCAGCAGCTCCTACGGGGGGCAATTCTACAATGAGCAGTTCTTC.

The gene calls are TRBV29-1 and TRBJ1-2; the D is unclear. Per germline, CDR1 SQVTM and CDR2 ANQGSEA. Trimming took 6 bases from V and 1 from J, leaving 12 bases between them. This CDR3 is 13 amino acids long. The CDR3 coding sequence is TGCAGCGTCCCCGGATCGCTTAACTATGGCTACACCTTC. Residues: CSVPGSLNYGYTF.

This chain connects TRBV2 to TRBJ2-7, with 9 bases matching TRBD2. The CDR3 is 14 amino acids. Trimming took 2 bases from V and 2 from J; bases not matched to a gene: 1. Germline V gene data show CDR1 as SNHLY and CDR2 as FYNNEI. The CDR3 DNA reads TGTGCCAGCAGTGAACTAGCGGGACCCTACGAGCAGTACTTC. Translated: CASSELAGPYEQYF.

The CDR3 reads CASSPYRGATGELFF. CDR3 in DNA: TGTGCCAGCAGCCCTTACAGGGGGGCCACCGGGGAGCTGTTTTTT. The genes are TRBV3-1 (or the pseudogene TRBV3-2) and TRBJ2-2; TRBD1 matches at 8 bases. CDR1 and CDR2 from the germline V gene are LGHDT and YNNKEL (reference sequence). The ends lost 4 bases at V and 4 bases at J; junction bases unmatched: 5. CDR3 size: 15 residues.

The rearrangement links TRBV9 to TRBJ1-6, with D possibly being TRBD1 (5 bases). V lost 0 bases and J lost 7, with 8 bases in between. CDR3 size: 14 residues. Per the germline V gene, CDR1 is SGDLS and CDR2 is YYNGEE. CDR3 region: CASSVVGVNSPLHF. The CDR3 DNA reads TGTGCCAGCAGCGTAGTAGGGGTAAATTCACCCCTCCACTTT.